The 16 T cell receptor beta chains listed next were all sequenced from one sample in a study of preoperative IRX-2 immunotherapy in early breast cancer (dated by TCRdb to between 2017 and 2020). This specimen's treatment or condition label, per the study, means: preoperative locoregional IRX-2 cytokine immunotherapy. Library creation used the immunoSEQ multiplex PCR assay. This is the immuneACCESS table as TCRdb keeps it, with only in-frame sequences that have V and J called. A part of the clones is gone; compared with another copy, unresolved V genes explain less than half, and the rest is unexplained. This sample holds about 5,600 clones; about 61% were observed only once. The ten largest account for approximately 9.9% of the sample. Sequenced here: tumor tissue, sampled before IRX-2 immunotherapy. These receptors were obtained from a human donor with breast cancer.

V usage is TRBV19 and J usage is TRBJ2-2, with D hard to call. Trimming pared 5 bases from V and 8 bases from J, leaving 12 bases between. This CDR3 spans 13 amino acids. Germline-derived CDR1 and CDR2 are LNHDA and SQIVND (reference sequence). CDR3 sequence (DNA): TGTGCCAGTAGTGTGGAGACTGGAGGGGAGCTGTTTTTT. It translates to CASSVETGGELFF.

This clone turned up a few times. The J gene is TRBJ2-1, the V gene TRBV11-3, with D tentatively TRBD2 (5 bases). Trimming removed 3 bases from V and 6 bases from J, with 18 bases in between. The germline gives CDR1 SGHNT, CDR2 YENEEA. The length of the CDR3 is 16 residues. The CDR3 region has the DNA TGTGCCAGCAGCTTGATCGGGGAAAAAACAAGCAATGAGCAGTTCTTC. Its translation: CASSLIGEKTSNEQFF.

The chain recombines TRBV22-1 with TRBJ2-5. TRBV22-1 counts as a pseudogene. This CDR3 is built from 14 residues. The CDR3 reads CASSPHGPQETQYF. The DNA of the CDR3 is TGTGCCAGCAGCCCCCATGGACCCCAAGAGACCCAGTACTTC.

This clone was seen only a few times. The V gene is TRBV18, the J gene TRBJ2-5; no firm D call. CDR1 and CDR2 (germline): KGHSH, LQKENI. The length of the CDR3 is 14 residues. The V gene lost 0 bases and the J gene lost 5 bases, with 10 bases spanning the gap. The CDR3 DNA follows: TGTGCCAGCTCACCACCTCTAGTAAGGGAGACCCAGTACTTC. Protein: CASSPPLVRETQYF.

This chain joins TRBV30 and TRBJ1-1; D ambiguous. CDR1 is GTSNPN and CDR2 is SVGIG in the germline V gene (reference sequence). The CDR3 contains 12 residues. The V and J ends lost 2 bases and 5 bases respectively, with 9 bases between them. CDR3 in amino acids: CAWSRTQTEAFF. CDR3 DNA: TGTGCCTGGAGTCGAACTCAGACTGAAGCTTTCTTT.

CDR3 protein: CASSQNIATNEKLFF. CDR3 DNA: TGTGCCAGCAGTCAAAACATCGCAACTAATGAAAAACTGTTTTTT. The gene calls are TRBV6-8 and TRBJ1-4; no definite D call. CDR3 length: 15 residues. Germline lookup yields CDR1 MNHGY and CDR2 SAAAGT. With 5 bases removed from V and 0 bases from J, the gap between germline ends came to 10 bases.

J is TRBJ2-7 and V is TRBV5-1; D could derive from TRBD1 or TRBD2 (5 bases each). Germline loops: CDR1 SGHRS, CDR2 YFSETQ. The CDR3 totals 14 residues. Trimming took 0 bases from V and 1 from J, leaving 8 bases between them. CDR3 in DNA: TGCGCCAGCAGCTTGGCGGGGCTGTCCTACGAGCAGTACTTC. This gives the protein CASSLAGLSYEQYF.

This clone was seen more than once but under ten times. V gene TRBV12-5 combines with J gene TRBJ1-3; D unclear. Looked up from germline, CDR1 is LGHNT and CDR2 is FRNRAP. The CDR3 totals 15 residues. CDR3 sequence (DNA): TGTGCCAGCACCTGGCGGGTGTTCTCTGGAAACACCATATATTTT. This sequence encodes CASTWRVFSGNTIYF.

The chain employs TRBV11-3 and TRBJ2-1, with 16 bases fitting TRBD2. Germline loops: CDR1 SGHNT, CDR2 YENEEA. The V gene end was trimmed by 5 bases and the J gene end by 8 bases; junction bases not matched to a gene: 6. The CDR3 contains 16 residues. CDR3 region: CASSPGTSGRAYEQFF. The DNA for the CDR3 is TGTGCCAGCAGCCCCGGGACTAGCGGGAGGGCCTATGAGCAGTTCTTC.

A few counts support this clone. The chain employs TRBV4-1 and TRBJ2-1; TRBD2 matches 8 bases. Losses at the gene ends were 5 bases for V and 5 bases for J; bases not matched to a gene: 5. This CDR3 has 14 residues. CDR1 is MGHRA, CDR2 YSYEKL, per germline. CDR3 protein: CASSGIGRDNEQFF. CDR3 nucleotide sequence: TGCGCCAGCAGCGGGATCGGGAGGGACAATGAGCAGTTCTTC.

The chain carries TRBV11-3 and TRBJ2-7; the D gene is possibly TRBD2 (6 bases). Germline V gives CDR1 SGHNT, CDR2 YENEEA. This CDR3 comprises 16 residues. Trimming pared 0 bases from V and 2 bases from J, leaving 14 bases between. CDR3 sequence reads: CASSLELTPGAYEQYF. The CDR3 region has the DNA TGTGCCAGCAGCTTAGAGCTCACCCCGGGGGCCTACGAGCAGTACTTC.

The chain is built from TRBV9 and TRBJ2-3; D perhaps matches TRBD2 (5 bases). Germline CDR1 SGDLS, CDR2 YYNGEE. The CDR3 sequence is 12 residues long. Trimming left V 6 bases short and J 9 bases short, with 14 bases between. The chain's CDR3 is CASTSRDATQYF. For the CDR3, the DNA is TGTGCCAGCACTTCCCGGGATGCGACGCAGTATTTT.

This chain links TRBV14 with TRBJ1-2, with 9 bases fitting TRBD1. V gave up 4 bases and J gave up 5 bases; unmatched junction bases: 8. Looked up from germline, CDR1 is SGHDN and CDR2 is FVKESK. The CDR3 is 15 amino acids. The CDR3 sequence is CASSRPGQGLYGYTF. The CDR3 coding sequence is TGTGCCAGCAGCCGGCCGGGACAGGGTTTATATGGCTACACCTTC.

The chain's CDR3 is CAWSYGVGASYEQYF. The CDR3 DNA reads TGTGCCTGGAGTTATGGCGTGGGGGCGTCCTACGAGCAGTACTTC. The J gene is TRBJ2-7, the V gene TRBV30, with D possibly being TRBD1 (6 bases). The CDR3 runs 15 residues. CDR1 is GTSNPN, CDR2 SVGIG, per germline (reference sequence). V lost 2 bases and J 1 base, leaving 15 bases between the germline ends.

CDR3 DNA: TGTGCCTCGGCCGGGACAGGGAAACAGAATGAAAAACTGTTTTTT. Residues: CASAGTGKQNEKLFF. V is TRBV19 and J is TRBJ1-4; 9 positions match TRBD1. V was pared by 11 bases and J by 5 bases, with 12 bases of the junction left unmatched. Germline CDR1 reads LNHDA; CDR2 reads SQIVND (reference sequence). This CDR3 has 15 residues.

The genes are TRBV15 and TRBJ2-1; D may be TRBD1 or TRBD2 (5 bases each). CDR3 length: 14 amino acids. The V end was cut by 8 bases, the J end by 2 bases, with 13 bases between. Germline loops: CDR1 LNHNV, CDR2 YYDKDF (reference sequence). The CDR3 bases are TGTGCCACCTCCCGGGACCGAGCCTACAATGAGCAGTTCTTC. As protein: CATSRDRAYNEQFF. Full variable domain (missing parts from reference TRBV15 and TRBJ2-1): DAMVIQNPRYQVTQFGKPVTLSCSQTLNHNVMYWYQQKSSQAPKLLFHYYDKDFNNEADTPDNFQSRRPNTSFCFLDIRSPGLGDTAMYLCATSRDRAYNEQFFGPGTRLTVL.